The present TCR beta chain was sequenced within a study of blood T cells in healthy people across ages. Whole-study findings and limits: Age advanced and TCR beta diversity per million T cells fell, roughly linearly.

This CDR3 region has 15 residues. From germline, CDR1 is PRHDT and CDR2 FYEKMQ (reference sequence). The V gene end was trimmed by 0 bases and the J gene end by 6 bases; junction bases not matched to a gene: 5. This clonotype showed up just a few times. The antigen is not known. A second roughly 6 to 12 cycle PCR used barcoded and J-beta primers. Each CDR3 protein is one row after TCRdb ran MiXCR on the 5' RACE reads. Among about 1.6 million distinct CDR3 sequences, almost 35% were seen once, and the ten largest hold over 9%. Input material: blood. The rearrangement uses TRBV13 and TRBJ1-2; 9 bases are shared with TRBD1. The TCR originated in a woman in her twenties or thirties in good health. The CDR3 DNA follows: TGTGCCAGCAGCTTAGGCCGGGACAGGGTTCATGGCTACACCTTC. As protein: CASSLGRDRVHGYTF. Filled out from reference TRBV13 and TRBJ1-2, the complete variable domain reads AAGVIQSPRHLIKEKRETATLKCYPIPRHDTVYWYQQGPGQDPQFLISFYEKMQSDKGSIPDRFSAQQFSDYHSELNMSSLELGDSALYFCASSLGRDRVHGYTFGSGTRLTVV.